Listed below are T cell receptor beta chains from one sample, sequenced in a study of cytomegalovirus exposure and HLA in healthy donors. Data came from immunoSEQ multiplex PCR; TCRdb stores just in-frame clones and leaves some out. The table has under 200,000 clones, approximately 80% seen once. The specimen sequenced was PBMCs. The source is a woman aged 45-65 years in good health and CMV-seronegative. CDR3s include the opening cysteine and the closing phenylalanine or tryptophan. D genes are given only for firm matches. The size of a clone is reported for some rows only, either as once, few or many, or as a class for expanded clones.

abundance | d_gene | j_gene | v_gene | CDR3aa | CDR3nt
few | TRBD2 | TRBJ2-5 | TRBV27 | CASSLLRSSGGGETQYF | TGTGCCAGCAGTCTCCTGCGGTCGAGCGGGGGAGGGGAGACCCAGTACTTC
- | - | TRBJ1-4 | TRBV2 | CASRGGTNEKLFF | TGTGCCAGCAGAGGGGGAACTAATGAAAAACTGTTTTTT
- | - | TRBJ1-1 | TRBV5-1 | CASSGDQMNTEAFF | TGCGCCAGCAGCGGAGATCAAATGAACACTGAAGCTTTCTTT
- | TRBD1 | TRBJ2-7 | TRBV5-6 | CASSWGTGSYEQYF | TGTGCCAGCAGCTGGGGGACAGGCTCCTACGAGCAGTACTTC
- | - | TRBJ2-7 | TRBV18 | CASSPSGSNYEQYF | TGTGCCAGCTCACCCTCCGGGTCGAACTACGAGCAGTACTTC
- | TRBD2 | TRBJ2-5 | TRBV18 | CASSPYAVSGREAQYF | TGTGCCAGCTCACCTTATGCCGTTTCGGGGAGGGAGGCCCAGTACTTC
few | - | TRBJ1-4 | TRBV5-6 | CASSLGHSATNEKLFF | TGTGCCAGCAGCTTGGGACACTCTGCAACTAATGAAAAACTGTTTTTT
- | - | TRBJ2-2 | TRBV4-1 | CASSQGFPRVGNTGELFF | TGCGCCAGCAGCCAAGGGTTCCCCAGGGTCGGGAACACCGGGGAGCTGTTTTTT
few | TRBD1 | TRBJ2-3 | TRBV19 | CASSIGTGVPSTDTQYF | TGTGCCAGTAGTATAGGAACAGGGGTTCCTAGCACAGATACGCAGTATTTT
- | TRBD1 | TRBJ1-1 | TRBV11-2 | CASSDKGQGVTEAFF | TGTGCCAGCAGCGATAAGGGACAGGGGGTAACTGAAGCTTTCTTT
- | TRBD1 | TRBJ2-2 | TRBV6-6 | CASTDRESNTGELFF | TGTGCCAGCACCGACAGGGAATCCAACACCGGGGAGCTGTTTTTT
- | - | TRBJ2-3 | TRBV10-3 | CAISELGHSTDTQYF | TGTGCCATCTCCGAACTGGGGCATAGCACAGATACGCAGTATTTT
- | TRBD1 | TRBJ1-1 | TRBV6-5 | CASSYSGRGTEAFF | TGTGCCAGCAGTTACTCGGGCAGGGGGACTGAAGCTTTCTTT
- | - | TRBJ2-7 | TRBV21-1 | CASSKVIQSSYEQYF | TGTGCCAGCAGCAAAGTAATACAGAGTTCCTACGAGCAGTACTTC
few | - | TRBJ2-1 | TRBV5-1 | CASSLYPNEQFF | TGCGCCAGCAGCCTATATCCCAATGAGCAGTTCTTC
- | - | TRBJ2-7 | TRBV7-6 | CASSSPLSGGLAEQYF | TGTGCCAGCAGTTCCCCGTTGTCGGGTGGTCTAGCGGAGCAGTACTTC
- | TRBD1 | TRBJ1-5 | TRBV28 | CASRPGTGLDPNQPQHF | TGTGCCAGCAGACCCGGGACAGGGCTAGACCCAAATCAGCCCCAGCATTTT
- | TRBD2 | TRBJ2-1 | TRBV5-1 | CASSLGGGTSANEQFF | TGCGCCAGCAGCTTGGGAGGGGGGACTAGCGCTAATGAGCAGTTCTTC